This T cell receptor (beta chain) derives from a study of shared clonotypes between healthy human individuals. Data came from immunoSEQ multiplex PCR; TCRdb stores just in-frame clones and leaves some out. The sample lists under 2.5 million clones, approximately 90% occurring once. Germline V lookup: CDR1 LNHDA, CDR2 SQIVND (reference sequence). This CDR3 has 15 residues. Trimming cost V 8 bases and J 3 bases, with 17 bases left between them. The origin of this receptor is a man in his late teens or twenties in good health. Some clones in this sample may be carry-over from other donors' samples. Sequencing used naive CD4+ T cells from PBMCs. Subset reported: CD45RA+ positively selected. V and J are TRBV19 and TRBJ1-5; D might be TRBD1 (5 bases). CDR3 sequence (DNA): TGTGCCAGTCGATTGGGGCAGGGCGACAATCAGCCCCAGCATTTT. This sequence encodes CASRLGQGDNQPQHF.